This T cell receptor beta chain was found in a study of T cell repertoires in cytomegalovirus infection. Study in general: Indications came from public TCR beta signatures; they pointed to CMV infection and to a matching HLA type.

Using its own MiXCR run on the reads, TCRdb lists one record per CDR3 protein. In the table there are around 250,000 distinct CDR3 sequences, around 15% of which are singletons. With V trimmed by 5 bases and J by 0 bases, 2 bases remained unmatched. The germline V gene has CDR1 MDHEN and CDR2 SYDVKM. This CDR3 has 15 amino acids. This clonotype appeared a few times. Its antigen is still unknown. General study points: HLA-C-restricted CMV-specific TCR beta clonotypes prevailed in the ex vivo response. Carriers of CMV plus the relevant HLA were identified by cumulative public TCR beta family frequency.

This TCR came from a human donor in good health (CMV status not recorded). Some clones in this sample may be carry-over from other donors' samples. The sample comprised CD8+ T cells from PBMCs. The chain joins TRBV28 to TRBJ1-5; TRBD1 agrees at 9 bases. The CDR3 DNA follows: TGTGCCAGCAGTCGGACAGGGGATAGCAATCAGCCCCAGCATTTT. As protein: CASSRTGDSNQPQHF. The full variable domain, rest sourced from reference TRBV28 and TRBJ1-5, is DVKVTQSSRYLVKRTGEKVFLECVQDMDHENMFWYRQDPGLGLRLIYFSYDVKMKEKGDIPEGYSVSREKKERFSLILESASTNQTSMYLCASSRTGDSNQPQHFGDGTRLSIL.